This TCR beta chain was profiled in a study of blood T cell repertoires in COVID-19. The germline gives CDR1 MNHEY, CDR2 SMNVEV (reference sequence). V was shortened by 7 bases and J by 9 bases, with 22 bases between the two germline ends. This CDR3 is built from 15 residues. Data came from immunoSEQ multiplex PCR; TCRdb stores just in-frame clones and leaves some out. The sample records about 330,000 clones, approximately 89% being singletons. The V call is TRBV27, the J call TRBJ2-1; a possible D gene is TRBD2 (6 bases). The receptor's source is a man younger than 40 who had recovered from COVID-19. Sequencing was carried out using PBMCs or T cells enriched from blood (not recorded which). This CDR3 reads CASNRPGLGFGEQFF. In DNA form, the CDR3 reads TGTGCCAGCAATCGACCGGGACTGGGGTTTGGTGAGCAGTTCTTC.